This TCR beta chain was sequenced for a study of blood T cell repertoires in COVID-19. Study-wide context: PBMCs, B-cell-depleted T cells, or T cells were the source of the cDNA or gDNA that made up the material.

Sequenced by immunoSEQ multiplex PCR; TCRdb stores in-frame clones only, minus some. Among 320,000 or so clones listed, less than 90% were seen once. Cohort 3 donors were reported recovered after two negative PCRs, clearance, or symptom resolution. CDR3 length: 13 amino acids. Germline CDR1 reads SNHLY; CDR2 reads FYNNEI. The ends were cut back, 6 bases at V and 0 bases at J, with 8 bases in the middle. Sequenced: PBMCs or T cells enriched from blood (not recorded which). The sequence came from a woman younger than 45 who had recovered from COVID-19. V usage is TRBV2 and J usage is TRBJ1-1; D call uncertain. The CDR3, as DNA: TGTGCCAGCAGAGAGGAGTTGAACACTGAAGCTTTCTTT. Its protein product is CASREELNTEAFF. Filled out from reference TRBV2 and TRBJ1-1, the complete variable domain reads EPEVTQTPSHQVTQMGQEVILRCVPISNHLYFYWYRQILGQKVEFLVSFYNNEISEKSEIFDDQFSVERPDGSNFTLKIRSTKLEDSAMYFCASREELNTEAFFGQGTRLTVV.